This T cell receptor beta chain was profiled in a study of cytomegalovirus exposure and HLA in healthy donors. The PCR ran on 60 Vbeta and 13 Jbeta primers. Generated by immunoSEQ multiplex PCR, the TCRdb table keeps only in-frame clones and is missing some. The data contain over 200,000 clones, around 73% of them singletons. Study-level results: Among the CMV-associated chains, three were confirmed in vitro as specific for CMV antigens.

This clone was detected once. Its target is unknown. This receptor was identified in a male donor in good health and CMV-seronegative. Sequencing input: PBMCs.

CDR3: CASSEQGREAGELFF. The CDR3 nucleotides read TGTGCCAGCAGTGAACAGGGCAGGGAAGCCGGGGAGCTGTTTTTT. The V and J genes are TRBV6-1 and TRBJ2-2; D may be TRBD1 (5 bases). V dropped 2 bases and J dropped 6 bases, with 13 bases sitting between them. This CDR3 has 15 residues. Germline V CDR1 and CDR2: MNHNS, SASEGT.